Presented here are 9 T cell receptor beta chains from one specimen sequenced in a study of blood T cells in healthy people across ages. A second PCR, run for roughly 7 to 11 cycles, used a sample-barcoded 5' primer plus a J-beta primer mix. TCRdb re-analysed the 5' RACE reads in MiXCR, keeping a single row per CDR3 protein. The sample consists of about 730,000 distinct CDR3 sequences, 43% of them appearing once. The sample comprised blood. Source of these receptors: a woman between 55 and 75 years old in good health.

In the case of this clonotype: The junction does not match germline at one end; this may be a read error. The chain employs TRBV9 and TRBJ2-7, with 8 positions matching TRBD1. This CDR3 is built from 16 residues. CDR1 SGDLS and CDR2 YYNGEE come from the germline V gene. CDR3 DNA: TGTGCCAACAGCCAAACCTCAGGGGGCATCGGGTACGAGCAGTACTTC. Amino acids: CANSQTSGGIGYEQYF.

The CDR3 DNA reads as TGTGCCAGCAGCCGGCCCGGGACTAGCCCTCGCACAGATACGCAGTATTTT. Protein product: CASSRPGTSPRTDTQYF. The rearrangement joins TRBV3-1 to TRBJ2-3, with 9 bases that match TRBD2. From germline, CDR1 is LGHDT and CDR2 YNNKEL (reference sequence). The CDR3 sequence is 17 residues long. J was trimmed by 1 base and V by 4 bases; bases with no gene match: 9.

This clonotype has more than one count but fewer than ten. The chain links TRBV25-1 to TRBJ2-3; the match to TRBD1 covers 7 bases. CDR1 is MGHDK and CDR2 is SYGVNS in the germline V gene. Trimming took 10 bases from V and 2 from J; bases not matched to a gene: 12. The CDR3 is made up of 15 amino acids. CDR3: CATAHPGQNTDTQYF. CDR3 in DNA: TGTGCCACCGCACATCCGGGACAGAACACAGATACGCAGTATTTT.

This clonotype was counted only a few times. The rearrangement uses TRBV7-2 and TRBJ2-7; the D gene is possibly TRBD2 (6 bases). The germline CDR1 and CDR2 sequences are SGHTA and FQGNSA. The V end was cut by 0 bases, the J end by 9 bases, with 18 bases between. CDR3 length: 15 amino acids. CDR3 amino acids: CASSLAEGRSSGQYF. CDR3 sequence (DNA): TGTGCCAGCAGCTTAGCGGAGGGGCGATCCTCTGGGCAGTACTTC.

The chain links TRBV4-3 to TRBJ2-6, with 12 bases fitting TRBD2. The CDR3 covers 21 residues. The junction had 13 bases not matched to a gene; V was cut back by 3 bases and J by 1 base. Germline V gene sequence: CDR1 LGHNA, CDR2 YSLEER. The CDR3 nucleotides read TGCGCCAGCAGCCAGTACCCGGGACTAGCGGGCCCAGGGTCTGGGGCCAACGTCCTGACTTTC. Its translation: CASSQYPGLAGPGSGANVLTF.

The chain employs TRBV29-1 and TRBJ2-4; D unclear. The V end lost 2 bases, the J end lost 13 bases, and 24 bases lay between the germline ends. CDR1 is SQVTM, CDR2 ANQGSEA, per germline. There are 15 residues in the CDR3. CDR3 DNA: TGCAGCGTTGAATTGGCACTCAACTTTGGGAAGGAGCAGTACTTC. Protein product: CSVELALNFGKEQYF. The whole variable domain, remainder taken from reference TRBV29-1 and TRBJ2-4, is SAVISQKPSRDICQRGTSLTIQCQVDSQVTMMFWYRQQPGQSLTLIATANQGSEATYESGFVIDKFPISRPNLTFSTLTVSNMSPEDSSIYLCSVELALNFGKEQYFGAGTRLSVL.

As regards this clonotype: An end of the junction differs from the germline gene, which may be a read error. The rearrangement joins TRBV7-8 to TRBJ2-7, with D possibly matching TRBD1 (5 bases). In germline, CDR1 is SGHVS, CDR2 FQNEAQ. CDR3 length: 11 residues. Here the CDR3 reads CACSIRDEQYF. The DNA of the CDR3 is TGTGCCTGCAGCATCAGGGACGAGCAGTACTTC. Full variable domain (outside the CDR3, taken from reference TRBV7-8 and TRBJ2-7): GAGVSQSPRYKVAKRGQDVALRCDPISGHVSLFWYQQALGQGPEFLTYFQNEAQLDKSGLPSDRFFAERPEGSVSTLKIQRTQQEDSAVYLCACSIRDEQYFGPGTRLTVT.

The chain has TRBV20-1 and TRBJ2-1, with a tentative D call TRBD2 (6 bases). The CDR3 sequence is 15 residues long. Germline V CDR1 and CDR2: DFQATT, SNEGSKA (reference sequence). The ends were cut back, 4 bases at V and 13 bases at J, with 26 bases in the middle. In DNA form, the CDR3 reads TGCAGTGCTAATCGGTTTTCCGGGAGTGAGGAGACCCAGTTCTTC. Translated, it gives CSANRFSGSEETQFF.

V gene TRBV11-2 combines with J gene TRBJ2-5; 8 nucleotides align to TRBD1. From germline, CDR1 is SGHAT and CDR2 FQNNGV. V shed 5 bases, J shed 11 bases, and the junction held 7 bases outside the gene matches. The CDR3 consists of 12 residues. The CDR3 here is CASSPGQGWQYF. CDR3 in DNA: TGTGCCAGCAGCCCTGGACAGGGATGGCAGTACTTC.